The 22 T cell receptor beta chains below all came from one sample that was sequenced in a study of T-cell memory formation after mild COVID-19. TCRdb recomputed calls from the 5' RACE reads with MiXCR, one row per CDR3 protein. The sample carries 110,000 to 150,000 distinct CDR3 sequences, 13% to 15% recorded once. Material: PBMCs or a T cell subset sorted from them (not recorded which). These receptors originate from an adult woman who had mild COVID-19 (a few samples of this study predate the infection). Cell type and time point are not known.

This chain uses TRBV7-3 with TRBJ2-3; the D gene is possibly TRBD1 (5 bases). The V end lost 0 bases, the J end lost 2 bases, and 6 bases lay between the germline ends. The CDR3 consists of 14 residues. Germline CDR1 reads SGHTA; CDR2 reads FQGTGA. DNA of the CDR3: TGTGCCAGCAGCTTAACGGGGCCCACAGATACGCAGTATTTT. It codes for CASSLTGPTDTQYF. Variable domain in full (rest from reference TRBV7-3 and TRBJ2-3): GAGVSQTPSNKVTEKGKYVELRCDPISGHTALYWYRQSLGQGPEFLIYFQGTGAADDSGLPNDRFFAVRPEGSVSTLKIQRTERGDSAVYLCASSLTGPTDTQYFGPGTRLTVL.

This clonotype was observed a few times. The J gene is TRBJ1-2, the V gene TRBV7-8; unclear D gene. The V gene lost 0 bases and the J gene lost 4 bases, with 9 bases spanning the gap. The CDR3 totals 14 residues. Germline lookup yields CDR1 SGHVS and CDR2 FQNEAQ. The CDR3 nucleotides read TGTGCCAGCAGCTTAGCAGGGAATTCCTATGGCTACACCTTC. Translating it yields CASSLAGNSYGYTF.

V gene TRBV6-5 combines with J gene TRBJ2-2, with D tentatively TRBD2 (6 bases). Trimming took 6 bases from V and 6 from J, leaving 14 bases between them. Germline V gene data show CDR1 as MNHEY and CDR2 as SVGAGI. The CDR3 sequence is 14 residues long. CDR3 loop: CASSAPRGSGELFF. The CDR3 DNA reads TGTGCCAGCAGCGCTCCCCGGGGGTCCGGGGAGCTGTTTTTT.

The gene calls are TRBV2 and TRBJ1-1, with no clear D. The CDR3 is 11 residues long. In germline, CDR1 is SNHLY, CDR2 FYNNEI. The V end was cut by 8 bases, the J end by 4 bases, with 8 bases between. CDR3 coding DNA: TGTGCCAGCCCGAAGGGCACTGAAGCTTTCTTT. As protein: CASPKGTEAFF.

This clonotype showed up just a few times. V gene TRBV5-1 combines with J gene TRBJ2-3, with 11 bases matching TRBD2. V trimming: 0 bases; J trimming: 1 base; junction bases outside the gene matches: 1. Germline V CDR1 and CDR2: SGHRS, YFSETQ. The CDR3 sequence is 16 residues long. CDR3 region: CASSLVLAGGTDTQYF. CDR3 DNA sequence: TGCGCCAGCAGCTTGGTACTAGCGGGGGGCACAGATACGCAGTATTTT.

This chain connects TRBV20-1 to TRBJ1-1; D call uncertain. With 0 bases removed from V and 0 bases from J, the gap between germline ends came to 8 bases. CDR3 length equals 14 residues. Germline-derived CDR1 and CDR2 are DFQATT and SNEGSKA (reference sequence). In DNA, the CDR3 is TGCAGTGCTAGAGATAAGCGCATGAACACTGAAGCTTTCTTT. Protein: CSARDKRMNTEAFF.

This clonotype was observed many times. The rearrangement joins TRBV30 to TRBJ2-7; TRBD1 aligns across 7 bases. CDR1 and CDR2 (germline): GTSNPN, SVGIG (reference sequence). Trimming took 8 bases from V and 0 from J; bases not matched to a gene: 10. This CDR3 comprises 14 residues. The CDR3 sequence: CAGLSTGSSYEQYF. CDR3 sequence (DNA): TGTGCCGGACTCTCGACAGGGAGCTCCTACGAGCAGTACTTC.

In its sample, this clonotype was seen many times. The V gene is TRBV12-3 or TRBV12-4, the J gene TRBJ2-3; 8 bases are a match to TRBD2. J gave up 4 bases and V 3 bases, and 3 bases lay outside the gene matches. The CDR3 totals 14 residues. This chain's CDR3 is CASSLPTSADTQYF. The CDR3 DNA reads as TGTGCCAGCAGTTTGCCGACTAGCGCAGATACGCAGTATTTT.

The chain is built from TRBV7-3 and TRBJ2-1; 8 positions agree with TRBD2. Per germline, CDR1 SGHTA and CDR2 FQGTGA. Trimming at V came to 5 bases and at J to 5 bases, leaving 8 bases not matched to a gene. This CDR3 is built from 15 residues. The CDR3 sequence is CASSPSGLEDNEQFF. For the CDR3, the DNA is TGTGCCAGCAGCCCATCGGGACTAGAAGACAATGAGCAGTTCTTC.

This clonotype appeared a few times. The chain carries TRBV29-1 and TRBJ1-2; no clear D. Germline V gene data show CDR1 as SQVTM and CDR2 as ANQGSEA. The CDR3 loop spans 12 amino acids. V lost 5 bases to trimming and J lost 4 bases, with 11 bases between them. In DNA, the CDR3 is TGCAGCGTTCGGGAGGAATCCTATGGCTACACCTTC. Its translation: CSVREESYGYTF.

The chain joins TRBV5-1 to TRBJ1-4, with a possible D match to TRBD1 (5 bases). V was trimmed by 0 bases and J by 5 bases, leaving 8 bases between them. The V gene's germline CDR1 is SGHRS and CDR2 YFSETQ. The CDR3 consists of 14 residues. CDR3 amino acids: CASSLGQSNEKLFF. CDR3 nucleotides: TGCGCCAGCAGCTTGGGACAGTCAAATGAAAAACTGTTTTTT.

The chain uses TRBV5-6 and TRBJ2-1, with 10 bases lining up with TRBD1. The CDR3 extends over 16 amino acids. The germline V gene encodes CDR1 SGHDT and CDR2 YYEEEE. The junction had 11 bases not matched to a gene; V was cut back by 3 bases and J by 8 bases. The CDR3 DNA is TGTGCCAGCAGCTGGAGTACCGGGACAGGGGCTTATGAGCAGTTCTTC. Translation: CASSWSTGTGAYEQFF. Full variable domain (rest looked up from reference TRBV5-6 and TRBJ2-1): DAGVTQSPTHLIKTRGQQVTLRCSPKSGHDTVSWYQQALGQGPQFIFQYYEEEERQRGNFPDRFSGHQFPNYSSELNVNALLLGDSALYLCASSWSTGTGAYEQFFGPGTRLTVL.

This clonotype came up a few times. The chain links TRBV6-2 or TRBV6-3 to TRBJ2-7, with no clear D. The CDR3 spans 15 residues. CDR1 is MNHEY, CDR2 SVGEGT, per germline. The ends were cut back, 2 bases at V and 4 bases at J, with 15 bases in the middle. In DNA, the CDR3 is TGTGCCAGCAGTTACGAAGAACGGAGACCTTACGAGCAGTACTTC. Translated, it gives CASSYEERRPYEQYF.

This chain connects TRBV6-5 to TRBJ1-1, with D uncertain. The germline CDR1 and CDR2 sequences are MNHEY and SVGAGI. The CDR3 runs to 9 residues. V lost 7 bases to trimming and J lost 8 bases, with 5 bases between them. CDR3 coding DNA: TGTGCCAGCACCGAGGAAGCTTTCTTT. Protein: CASTEEAFF.

This clonotype was observed a few times. The chain joins TRBV29-1 to TRBJ1-4; D gene unclear. Germline V gene lookup returns CDR1 SQVTM and CDR2 ANQGSEA. Deletions cut 0 bases from V and 7 bases from J, with 9 bases between. The CDR3 extends over 13 amino acids. Here the CDR3 reads CSVEEAGREKLFF. Written as DNA, the CDR3 is TGCAGCGTTGAAGAGGCAGGTCGTGAAAAACTGTTTTTT.

This clonotype was seen many times. The chain links TRBV15 to TRBJ2-1; a possible D gene is TRBD2 (6 bases). The ends were cut back, 0 bases at V and 15 bases at J, with 24 bases in the middle. This CDR3 contains 16 residues. Per the germline V gene, CDR1 is LNHNV and CDR2 is YYDKDF (reference sequence). CDR3 in amino acids: CATSRDGLANYHESFF. CDR3 in DNA: TGTGCCACCAGCAGAGATGGGCTAGCGAACTACCATGAGTCGTTCTTC.

This clonotype was counted between two and nine times. This chain uses TRBV4-1 with TRBJ2-1; D remains unclear. Looked up from germline, CDR1 is MGHRA and CDR2 is YSYEKL. The germline V and J ends were trimmed by 1 base and 1 base, with 5 bases remaining between them. The CDR3 sequence is 14 residues long. In DNA form, the CDR3 reads TGCGCCAGCAGCCAAGGGGGATCCTACAATGAGCAGTTCTTC. Translation: CASSQGGSYNEQFF.

In this sample, this clonotype turned up a few times. J is TRBJ2-1 and V is TRBV7-6; 7 positions match TRBD1. With 4 bases clipped from V and 4 bases from J, the junction kept 7 bases outside the gene matches. The CDR3 contains 15 residues. The germline V gene encodes CDR1 SGHVS and CDR2 FNYEAQ. The CDR3 spells CASSSDRALYNEQFF. Written as DNA, the CDR3 is TGTGCCAGCAGCTCCGACAGGGCTCTATACAATGAGCAGTTCTTC.

This clonotype is labeled as medium-sized. The chain recombines TRBV2 with TRBJ2-7; possibly TRBD2 for D (5 bases). CDR3 length: 12 amino acids. V was pared by 1 base and J by 7 bases, with 8 bases between. Germline values: CDR1 SNHLY, CDR2 FYNNEI. The CDR3: CASSEEPGEQYF. The CDR3 nucleotides read TGTGCCAGCAGTGAAGAGCCGGGGGAGCAGTACTTC.

This clonotype was seen a handful of times. The J gene is TRBJ2-6, the V gene TRBV27; D is unclear. V shed 2 bases and J shed 4 bases, with 6 bases lying between them. CDR3 size: 14 residues. Germline V gene lookup returns CDR1 MNHEY and CDR2 SMNVEV (reference sequence). The CDR3 region is CASSLLSGANVLTF. Here the CDR3 DNA reads TGTGCCAGCAGTTTACTGAGCGGGGCCAACGTCCTGACTTTC.

The chain uses TRBV4-2 and TRBJ2-1, with 11 nucleotides matching TRBD2. V trimming: 3 bases; J trimming: 15 bases; junction bases outside the gene matches: 13. This CDR3 is 15 amino acids long. The germline gives CDR1 LGHNA, CDR2 YNFKEQ. In nucleotides, the CDR3 is TGTGCCAGCAGCCAGGAGGCTAGCGGGGGGTATCACCCGTTCTTC. Protein product: CASSQEASGGYHPFF.

This clonotype occurred a few times. The gene calls are TRBV11-2 and TRBJ2-7, with D unresolved. The germline CDR1 and CDR2 sequences are SGHAT and FQNNGV. The CDR3 is 15 residues long. Trimming shortened V by 4 bases and J by 2 bases, and 15 bases separated the two germline ends. CDR3 nucleotides: TGTGCCAGCAGCTCGTGGGTGGCGACCCCCTACGAGCAGTACTTC. This encodes CASSSWVATPYEQYF.